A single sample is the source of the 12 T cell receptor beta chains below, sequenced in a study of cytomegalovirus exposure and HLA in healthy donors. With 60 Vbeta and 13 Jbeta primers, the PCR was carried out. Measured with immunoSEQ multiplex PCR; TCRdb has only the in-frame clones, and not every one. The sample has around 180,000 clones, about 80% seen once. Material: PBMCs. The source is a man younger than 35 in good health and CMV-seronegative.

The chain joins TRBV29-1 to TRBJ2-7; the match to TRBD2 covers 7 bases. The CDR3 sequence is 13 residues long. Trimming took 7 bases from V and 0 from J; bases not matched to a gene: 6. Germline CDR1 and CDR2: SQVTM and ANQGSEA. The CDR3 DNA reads TGCAGCGCCCTCGGGACTAACTCCTACGAGCAGTACTTC. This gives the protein CSALGTNSYEQYF.

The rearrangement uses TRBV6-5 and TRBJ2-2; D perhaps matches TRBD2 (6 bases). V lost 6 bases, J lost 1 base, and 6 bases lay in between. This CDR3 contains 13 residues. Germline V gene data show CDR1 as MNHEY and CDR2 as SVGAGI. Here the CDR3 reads CASRRGNTGELFF. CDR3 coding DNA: TGTGCCAGCAGGCGGGGGAACACCGGGGAGCTGTTTTTT.

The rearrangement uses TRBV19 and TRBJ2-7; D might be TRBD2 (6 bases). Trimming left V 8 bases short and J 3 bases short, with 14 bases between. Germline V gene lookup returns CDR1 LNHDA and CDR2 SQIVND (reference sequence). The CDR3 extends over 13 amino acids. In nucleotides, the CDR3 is TGTGCCAGTTCCCGGGACTCCCTCTACGAGCAGTACTTC. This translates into CASSRDSLYEQYF.

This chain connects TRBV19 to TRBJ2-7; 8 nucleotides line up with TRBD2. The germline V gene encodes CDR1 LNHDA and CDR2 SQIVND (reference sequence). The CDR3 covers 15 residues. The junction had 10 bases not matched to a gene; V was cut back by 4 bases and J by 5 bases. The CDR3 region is CASSTGTRTRDEQYF. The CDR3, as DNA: TGTGCCAGTAGTACCGGGACTAGAACTCGTGACGAGCAGTACTTC.

Written as DNA, the CDR3 is TGTGCCAGCAGCTTGGCCCGGCTAGCTCGGGGCAATGAGCAGTTCTTC. Translated: CASSLARLARGNEQFF. This chain links TRBV5-4 with TRBJ2-1, with D perhaps TRBD2 (5 bases). CDR3 size: 16 residues. From germline, CDR1 is SGHNT and CDR2 YYREEE (reference sequence). With 0 bases removed from V and 6 bases from J, the gap between germline ends came to 16 bases.

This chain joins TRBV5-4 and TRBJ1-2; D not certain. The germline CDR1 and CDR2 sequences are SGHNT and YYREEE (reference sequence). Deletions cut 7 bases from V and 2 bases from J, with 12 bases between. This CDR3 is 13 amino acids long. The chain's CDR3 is CASSGLLNYGYTF. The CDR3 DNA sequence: TGTGCCAGCTCGGGTTTACTGAACTATGGCTACACCTTC. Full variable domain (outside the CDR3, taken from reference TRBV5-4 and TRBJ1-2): ETGVTQSPTHLIKTRGQQVTLRCSSQSGHNTVSWYQQALGQGPQFIFQYYREEENGRGNFPPRFSGLQFPNYSSELNVNALELDDSALYLCASSGLLNYGYTFGSGTRLTVV.

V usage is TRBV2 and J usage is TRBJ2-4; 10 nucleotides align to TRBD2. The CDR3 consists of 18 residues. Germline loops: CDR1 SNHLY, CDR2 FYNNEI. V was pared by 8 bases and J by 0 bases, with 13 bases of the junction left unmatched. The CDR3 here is CASGGTSGEDSAKNIQYF. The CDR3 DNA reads TGTGCCAGCGGGGGTACTAGCGGGGAAGACTCAGCCAAAAACATTCAGTACTTC.

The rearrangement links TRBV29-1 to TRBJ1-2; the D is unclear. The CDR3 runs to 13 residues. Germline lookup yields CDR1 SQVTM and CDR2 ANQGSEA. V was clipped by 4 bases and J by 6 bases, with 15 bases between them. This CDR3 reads CSVGSRQPDGYTF. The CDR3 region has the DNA TGCAGCGTTGGGTCCCGACAACCCGATGGCTACACCTTC.

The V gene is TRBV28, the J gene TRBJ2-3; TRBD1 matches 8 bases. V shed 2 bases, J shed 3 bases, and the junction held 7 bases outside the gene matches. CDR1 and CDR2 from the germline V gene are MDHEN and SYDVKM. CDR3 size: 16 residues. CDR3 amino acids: CASSLATGAGTDTQYF. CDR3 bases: TGTGCCAGCAGTTTAGCGACAGGGGCCGGGACAGATACGCAGTATTTT.

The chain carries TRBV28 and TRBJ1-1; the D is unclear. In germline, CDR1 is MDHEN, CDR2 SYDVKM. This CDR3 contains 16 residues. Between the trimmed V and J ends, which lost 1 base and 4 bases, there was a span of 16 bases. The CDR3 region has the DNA TGTGCCAGCAGTTTATTAGAGGGATGGAAGGCCACTGAAGCTTTCTTT. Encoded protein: CASSLLEGWKATEAFF.

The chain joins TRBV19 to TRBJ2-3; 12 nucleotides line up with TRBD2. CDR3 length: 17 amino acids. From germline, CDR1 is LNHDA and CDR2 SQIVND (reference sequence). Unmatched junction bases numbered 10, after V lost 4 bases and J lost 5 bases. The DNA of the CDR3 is TGTGCCAGTAGTACATCAAGGACTAGCGGGATCGGAGATACGCAGTATTTT. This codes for CASSTSRTSGIGDTQYF.

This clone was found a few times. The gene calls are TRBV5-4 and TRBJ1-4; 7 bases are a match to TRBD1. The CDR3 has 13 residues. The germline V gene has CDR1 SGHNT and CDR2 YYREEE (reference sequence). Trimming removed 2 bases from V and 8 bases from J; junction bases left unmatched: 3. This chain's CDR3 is CASSFGQDEKLFF. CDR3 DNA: TGTGCCAGCAGCTTCGGACAGGACGAAAAACTGTTTTTT.